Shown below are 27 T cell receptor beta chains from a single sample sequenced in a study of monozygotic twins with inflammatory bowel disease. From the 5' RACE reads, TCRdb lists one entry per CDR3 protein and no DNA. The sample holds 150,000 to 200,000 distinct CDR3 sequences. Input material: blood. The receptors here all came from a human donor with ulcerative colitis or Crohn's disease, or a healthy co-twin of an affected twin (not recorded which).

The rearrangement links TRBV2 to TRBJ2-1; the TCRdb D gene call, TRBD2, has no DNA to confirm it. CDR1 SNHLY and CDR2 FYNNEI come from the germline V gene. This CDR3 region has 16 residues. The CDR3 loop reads CASSGRLAVRRDEQFF.

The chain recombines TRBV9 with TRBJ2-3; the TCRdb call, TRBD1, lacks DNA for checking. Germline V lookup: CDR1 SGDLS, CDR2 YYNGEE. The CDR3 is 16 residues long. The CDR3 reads CASRPARNRVADTQYF.

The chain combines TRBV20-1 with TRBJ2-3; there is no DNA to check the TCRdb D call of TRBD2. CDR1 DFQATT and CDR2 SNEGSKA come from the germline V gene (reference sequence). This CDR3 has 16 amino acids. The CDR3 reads CSARKGTSGGGDTQYF.

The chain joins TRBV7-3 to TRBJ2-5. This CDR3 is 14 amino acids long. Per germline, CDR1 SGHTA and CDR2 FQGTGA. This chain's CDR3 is CASSPFGSEQTQYF.

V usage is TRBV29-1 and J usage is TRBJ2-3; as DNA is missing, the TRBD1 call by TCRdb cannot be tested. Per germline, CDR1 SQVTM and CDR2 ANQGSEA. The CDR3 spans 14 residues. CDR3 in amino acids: CSVSRVTSTDTQYF.

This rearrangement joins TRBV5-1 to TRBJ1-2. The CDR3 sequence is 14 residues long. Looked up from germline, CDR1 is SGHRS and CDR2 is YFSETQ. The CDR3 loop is CASSLGGPSNGYTF.

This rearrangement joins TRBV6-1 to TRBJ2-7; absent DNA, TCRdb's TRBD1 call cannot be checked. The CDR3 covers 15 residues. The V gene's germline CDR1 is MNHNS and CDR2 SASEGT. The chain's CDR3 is CASKGHGNGNYEQYF.

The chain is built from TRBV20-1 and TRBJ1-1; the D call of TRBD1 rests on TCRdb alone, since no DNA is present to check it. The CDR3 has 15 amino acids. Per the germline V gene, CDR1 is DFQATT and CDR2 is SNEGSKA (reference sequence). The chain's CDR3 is CSARDYRGLNTEAFF.

The CDR3 reads CASKGAPDERNIQYF. This chain connects TRBV12-3 or TRBV12-4 to TRBJ2-4; as DNA is missing, the TRBD1 call by TCRdb cannot be tested. The CDR3 totals 15 residues.

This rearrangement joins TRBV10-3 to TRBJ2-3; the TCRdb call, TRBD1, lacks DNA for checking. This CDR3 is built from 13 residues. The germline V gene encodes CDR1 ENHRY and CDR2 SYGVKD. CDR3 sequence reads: CAIRTGVGDTQYF.

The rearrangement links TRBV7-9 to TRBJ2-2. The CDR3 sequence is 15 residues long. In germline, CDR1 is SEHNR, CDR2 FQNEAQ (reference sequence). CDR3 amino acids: CASSLLGANTGELFF. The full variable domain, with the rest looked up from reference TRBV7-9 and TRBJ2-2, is DTGVSQNPRHKITKRGQNVTFRCDPISEHNRLYWYRQTLGQGPEFLTYFQNEAQLEKSRLLSDRFSAERPKGSFSTLEIQRTEQGDSAMYLCASSLLGANTGELFFGEGSRLTVL.

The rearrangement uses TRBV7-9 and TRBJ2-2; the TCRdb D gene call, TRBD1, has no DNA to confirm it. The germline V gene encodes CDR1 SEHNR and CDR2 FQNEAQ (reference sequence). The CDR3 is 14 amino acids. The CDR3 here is CASIRTGDTGELFF.

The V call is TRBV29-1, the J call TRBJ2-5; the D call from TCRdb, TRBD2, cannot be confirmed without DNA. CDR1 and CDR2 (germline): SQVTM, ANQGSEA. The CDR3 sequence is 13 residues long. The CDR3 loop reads CSVERAGGETQYF.

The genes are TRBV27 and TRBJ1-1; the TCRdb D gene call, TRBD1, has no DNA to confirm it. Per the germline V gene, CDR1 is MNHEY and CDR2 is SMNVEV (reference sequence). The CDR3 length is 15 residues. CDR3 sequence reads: CASSLLAQGDTEAFF.

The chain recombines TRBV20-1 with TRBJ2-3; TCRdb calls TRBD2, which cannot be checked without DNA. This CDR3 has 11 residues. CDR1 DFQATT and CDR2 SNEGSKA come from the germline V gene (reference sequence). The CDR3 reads CSAIGGHTQYF.

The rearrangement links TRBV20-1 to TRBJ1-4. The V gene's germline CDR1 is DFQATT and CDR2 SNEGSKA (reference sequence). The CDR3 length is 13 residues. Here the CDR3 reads CSTAEGANEKLFF.

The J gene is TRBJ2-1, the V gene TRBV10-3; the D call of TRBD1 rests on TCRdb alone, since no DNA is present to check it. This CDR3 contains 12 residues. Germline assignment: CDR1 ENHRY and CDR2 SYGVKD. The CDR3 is CAITGEWNEQFF.

CDR3 in amino acids: CASSILGGYSEQYF. V usage is TRBV19 and J usage is TRBJ2-7; TCRdb's D gene call, TRBD1, goes unchecked for lack of DNA. The CDR3 runs 14 residues. CDR1 is LNHDA and CDR2 is SQIVND in the germline V gene (reference sequence). The full variable domain, completed using reference TRBV19 and TRBJ2-7, is DGGITQSPKYLFRKEGQNVTLSCEQNLNHDAMYWYRQDPGQGLRLIYYSQIVNDFQKGDIAEGYSVSREKKESFPLTVTSAQKNPTAFYLCASSILGGYSEQYFGPGTRLTVT.

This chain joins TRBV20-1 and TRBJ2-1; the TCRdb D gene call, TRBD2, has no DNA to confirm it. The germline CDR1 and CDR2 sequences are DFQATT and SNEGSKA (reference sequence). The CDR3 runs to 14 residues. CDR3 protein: CSARVRGAYNEQFF.

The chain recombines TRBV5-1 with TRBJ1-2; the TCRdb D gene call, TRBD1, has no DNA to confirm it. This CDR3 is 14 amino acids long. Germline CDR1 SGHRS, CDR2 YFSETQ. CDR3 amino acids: CASSPGQGGEGHTF.

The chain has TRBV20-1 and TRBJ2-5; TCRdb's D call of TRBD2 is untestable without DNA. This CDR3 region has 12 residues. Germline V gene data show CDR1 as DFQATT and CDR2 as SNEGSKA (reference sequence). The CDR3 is CSATASQETQYF.

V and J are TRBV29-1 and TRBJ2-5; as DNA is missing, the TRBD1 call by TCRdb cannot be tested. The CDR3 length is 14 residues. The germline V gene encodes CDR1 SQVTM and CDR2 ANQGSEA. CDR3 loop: CSVEDPEGAETQYF.

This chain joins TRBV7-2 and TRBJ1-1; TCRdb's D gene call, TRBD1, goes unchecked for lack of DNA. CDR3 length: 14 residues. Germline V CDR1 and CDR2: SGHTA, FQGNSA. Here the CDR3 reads CASSLTVGYTEAFF.

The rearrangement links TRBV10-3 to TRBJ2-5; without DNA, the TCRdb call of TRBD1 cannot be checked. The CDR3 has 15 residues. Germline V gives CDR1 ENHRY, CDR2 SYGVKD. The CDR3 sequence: CAVSTPGQGKETQYF.

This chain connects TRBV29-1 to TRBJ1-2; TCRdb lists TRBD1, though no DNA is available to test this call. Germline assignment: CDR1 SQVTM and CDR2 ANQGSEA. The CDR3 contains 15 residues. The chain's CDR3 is CSVADRTGGAGGYTF. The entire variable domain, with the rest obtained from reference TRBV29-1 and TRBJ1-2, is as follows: SAVISQKPSRDICQRGTSLTIQCQVDSQVTMMFWYRQQPGQSLTLIATANQGSEATYESGFVIDKFPISRPNLTFSTLTVSNMSPEDSSIYLCSVADRTGGAGGYTFGSGTRLTVV.

The CDR3 reads CASSIAGTEAFF. The chain couples TRBV19 to TRBJ1-1. Germline V gene data show CDR1 as LNHDA and CDR2 as SQIVND (reference sequence). The CDR3 extends over 12 amino acids.

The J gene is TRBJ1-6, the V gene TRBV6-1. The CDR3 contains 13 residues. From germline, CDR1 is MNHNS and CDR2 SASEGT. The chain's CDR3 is CASSDSVKSPLHF.